This T cell receptor beta chain derives from a study of cytomegalovirus exposure and HLA in healthy donors. General study results and limits: A later analysis linked a missense variant in DCLRE1C to the trimming of TCR beta V and J genes.

This clone has only a few counts. What it binds is unknown. The CDR3 has 15 amino acids. V trimming: 5 bases; J trimming: 6 bases; junction bases outside the gene matches: 13. Germline CDR1 reads SGHTA; CDR2 reads FQGNSA. 60 Vbeta and 13 Jbeta primers were used in PCR. Sequencing used immunoSEQ multiplex PCR; TCRdb keeps in-frame clones, though not all of them. The sample lists 50,000 to 75,000 clones, about 80% occurring once. The TCR comes from a woman in her thirties or forties in good health and CMV-seronegative. The sequenced sample consisted of PBMCs. J is TRBJ2-7 and V is TRBV7-2; TRBD1 matches at 7 bases. CDR3 coding DNA: TGTGCCAGCAGCCCCCGGGACAGTTCATTATCCGAGCAGTACTTC. Translation: CASSPRDSSLSEQYF. The entire variable domain, with the rest obtained from reference TRBV7-2 and TRBJ2-7, is as follows: GAGVSQSPSNKVTEKGKDVELRCDPISGHTALYWYRQSLGQGLEFLIYFQGNSAPDKSGLPSDRFSAERTGGSVSTLTIQRTQQEDSAVYLCASSPRDSSLSEQYFGPGTRLTVT.